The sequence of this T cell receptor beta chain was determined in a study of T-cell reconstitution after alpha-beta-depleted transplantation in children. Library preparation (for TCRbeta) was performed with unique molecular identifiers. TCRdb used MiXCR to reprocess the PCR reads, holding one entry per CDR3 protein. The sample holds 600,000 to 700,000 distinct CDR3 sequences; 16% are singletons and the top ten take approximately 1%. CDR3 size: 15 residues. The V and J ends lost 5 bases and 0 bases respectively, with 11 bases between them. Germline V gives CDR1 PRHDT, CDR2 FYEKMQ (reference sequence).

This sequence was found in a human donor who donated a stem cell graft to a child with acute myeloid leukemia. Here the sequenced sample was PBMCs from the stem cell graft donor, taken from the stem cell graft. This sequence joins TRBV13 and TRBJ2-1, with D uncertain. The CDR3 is CASSVRTISYNEQFF. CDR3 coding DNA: TGTGCCAGCAGCGTCCGGACCATCTCCTACAATGAGCAGTTCTTC.